What follows is one T cell receptor (beta chain) and its context. The sample is drawn from a study of blood T cell repertoires in COVID-19. Study at large: T cells, B-cell-depleted T cells, or PBMCs provided the cDNA or gDNA that served as material.

Using immunoSEQ multiplex PCR, the repertoire was profiled, and TCRdb retains in-frame clones only, with some absent. This table holds 65,000 to 70,000 clones, 80% to 85% found once. The clonotype originates from an older woman with acute or convalescent COVID-19. Sequences were obtained from peripheral blood.

The CDR3 bases are TGCGCCAGCAGAATGACAGGGTACCACGAGCAGTACTTC. This codes for CASRMTGYHEQYF. The gene calls are TRBV10-1 and TRBJ2-7; TRBD1 aligns across 7 bases. This CDR3 spans 13 amino acids. V lost 6 bases, J lost 5 bases, and 7 bases stayed unmatched. Germline V gene data show CDR1 as WNHNN and CDR2 as SYGVQD (reference sequence).